This TCR beta chain is from a study of cytomegalovirus exposure and HLA in healthy donors. Germline V gives CDR1 SGHVS, CDR2 FNYEAQ. This CDR3 is 14 amino acids long. Trimming took 3 bases from V and 7 from J, leaving 13 bases between them. The PCR employed 60 Vbeta primers together with 13 Jbeta primers. The method was immunoSEQ multiplex PCR; TCRdb's version includes in-frame clones alone and lacks a portion of them. The sample yields about 120,000 clones, 9.5% seen once. The rearrangement uses TRBV7-6 and TRBJ2-1, with no clear D. The sample taken for sequencing was PBMCs. This sequence was found in a man aged 25-45 years in good health and CMV-seronegative. The chain's CDR3 is CASSFLPSLNEQFF. In nucleotides, the CDR3 is TGTGCCAGCAGCTTCCTCCCTAGTTTGAATGAGCAGTTCTTC.